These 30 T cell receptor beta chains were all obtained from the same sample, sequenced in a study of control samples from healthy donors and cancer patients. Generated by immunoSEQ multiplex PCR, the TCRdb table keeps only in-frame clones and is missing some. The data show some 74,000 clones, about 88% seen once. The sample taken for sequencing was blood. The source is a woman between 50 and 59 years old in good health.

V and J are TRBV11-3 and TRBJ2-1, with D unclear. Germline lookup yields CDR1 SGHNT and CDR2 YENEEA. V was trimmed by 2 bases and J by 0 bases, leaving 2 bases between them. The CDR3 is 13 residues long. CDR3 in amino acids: CASSLSSYNEQFF. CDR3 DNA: TGTGCCAGCAGCTTAAGCTCCTACAATGAGCAGTTCTTC. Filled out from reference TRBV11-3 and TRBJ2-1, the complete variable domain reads EAGVVQSPRYKIIEKKQPVAFWCNPISGHNTLYWYLQNLGQGPELLIRYENEEAVDDSQLPKDRFSAERLKGVDSTLKIQPAELGDSAVYLCASSLSSYNEQFFGPGTRLTVL.

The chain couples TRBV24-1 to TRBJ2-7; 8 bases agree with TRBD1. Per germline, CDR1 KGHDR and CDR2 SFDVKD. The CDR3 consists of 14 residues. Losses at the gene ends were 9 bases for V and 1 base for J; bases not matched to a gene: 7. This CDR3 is CATSGTGDSYEQYF. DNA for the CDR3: TGTGCCACCTCCGGGACAGGCGATTCCTACGAGCAGTACTTC.

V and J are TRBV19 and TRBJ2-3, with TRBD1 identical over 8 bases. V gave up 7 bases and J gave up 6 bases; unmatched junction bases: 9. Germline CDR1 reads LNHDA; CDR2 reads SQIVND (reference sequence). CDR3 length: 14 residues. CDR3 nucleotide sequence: TGTGCCAGTAACATACAGGGGGGTATTGATACGCAGTATTTT. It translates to CASNIQGGIDTQYF.

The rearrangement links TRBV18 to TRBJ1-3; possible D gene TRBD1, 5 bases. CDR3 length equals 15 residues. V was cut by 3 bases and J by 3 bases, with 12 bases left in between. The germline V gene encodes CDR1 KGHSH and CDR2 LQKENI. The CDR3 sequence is CASSPGGGNGNTIYF. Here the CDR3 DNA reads TGTGCCAGCTCACCCGGCGGGGGAAATGGAAACACCATATATTTT.

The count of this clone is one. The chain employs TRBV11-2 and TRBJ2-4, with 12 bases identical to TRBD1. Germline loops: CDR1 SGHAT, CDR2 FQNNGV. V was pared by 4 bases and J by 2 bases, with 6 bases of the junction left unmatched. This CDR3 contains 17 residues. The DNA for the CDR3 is TGTGCCAGCAGCTACCAGGGACAGGGGGCAACCAAAAACATTCAGTACTTC. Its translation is CASSYQGQGATKNIQYF.

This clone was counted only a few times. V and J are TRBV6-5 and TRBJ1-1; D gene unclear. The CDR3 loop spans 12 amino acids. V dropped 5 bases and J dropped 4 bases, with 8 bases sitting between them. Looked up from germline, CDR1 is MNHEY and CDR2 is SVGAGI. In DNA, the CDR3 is TGTGCCAGCAGTACCTTCGGCACTGAAGCTTTCTTT. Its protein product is CASSTFGTEAFF.

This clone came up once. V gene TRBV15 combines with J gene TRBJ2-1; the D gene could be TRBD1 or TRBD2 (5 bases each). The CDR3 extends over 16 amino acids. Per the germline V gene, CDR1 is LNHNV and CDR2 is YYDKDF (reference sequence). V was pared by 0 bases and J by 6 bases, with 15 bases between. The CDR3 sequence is CATSRDGFRDGNEQFF. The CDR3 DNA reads TGTGCCACCAGCAGAGATGGGTTCAGGGACGGCAATGAGCAGTTCTTC.

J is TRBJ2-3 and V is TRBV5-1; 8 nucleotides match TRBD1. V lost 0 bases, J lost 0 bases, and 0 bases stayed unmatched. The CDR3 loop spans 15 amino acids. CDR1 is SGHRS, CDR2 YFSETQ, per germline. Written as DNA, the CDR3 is TGCGCCAGCAGCTTGGACAGGGGGAGCACAGATACGCAGTATTTT. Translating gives CASSLDRGSTDTQYF.

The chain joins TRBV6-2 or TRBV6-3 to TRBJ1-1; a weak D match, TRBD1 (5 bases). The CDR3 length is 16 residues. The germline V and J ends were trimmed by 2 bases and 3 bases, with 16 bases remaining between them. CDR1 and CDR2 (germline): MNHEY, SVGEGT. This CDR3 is CASSYAPGRPDTEAFF. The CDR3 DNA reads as TGTGCCAGCAGTTACGCCCCGGGACGGCCCGACACTGAAGCTTTCTTT.

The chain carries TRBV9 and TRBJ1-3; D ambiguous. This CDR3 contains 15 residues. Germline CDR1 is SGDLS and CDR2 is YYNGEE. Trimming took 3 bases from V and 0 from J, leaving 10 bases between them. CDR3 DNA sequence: TGTGCCAGCAGCGCTCCCGGCAGCTCTGGAAACACCATATATTTT. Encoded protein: CASSAPGSSGNTIYF.

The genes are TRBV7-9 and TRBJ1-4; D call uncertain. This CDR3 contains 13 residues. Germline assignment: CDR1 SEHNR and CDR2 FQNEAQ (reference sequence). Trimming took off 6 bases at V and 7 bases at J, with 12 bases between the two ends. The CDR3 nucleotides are TGTGCCAGCAGTATTTCGAACGGTGAAAAACTGTTTTTT. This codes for CASSISNGEKLFF. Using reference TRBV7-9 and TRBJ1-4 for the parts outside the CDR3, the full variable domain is DTGVSQNPRHKITKRGQNVTFRCDPISEHNRLYWYRQTLGQGPEFLTYFQNEAQLEKSRLLSDRFSAERPKGSFSTLEIQRTEQGDSAMYLCASSISNGEKLFFGSGTQLSVL.

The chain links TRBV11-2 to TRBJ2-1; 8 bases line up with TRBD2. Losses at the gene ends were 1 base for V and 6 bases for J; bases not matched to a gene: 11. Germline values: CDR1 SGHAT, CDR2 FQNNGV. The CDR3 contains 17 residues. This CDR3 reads CASSLGKRGRQANEQFF. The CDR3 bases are TGTGCCAGCAGCTTAGGCAAGCGGGGGCGTCAAGCCAATGAGCAGTTCTTC.

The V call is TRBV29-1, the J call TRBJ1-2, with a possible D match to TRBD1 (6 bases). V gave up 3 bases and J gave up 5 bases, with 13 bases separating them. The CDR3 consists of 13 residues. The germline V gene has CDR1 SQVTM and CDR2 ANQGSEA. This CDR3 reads CSVDRGSSYGYTF. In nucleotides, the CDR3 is TGCAGCGTTGACAGGGGAAGTTCATATGGCTACACCTTC.

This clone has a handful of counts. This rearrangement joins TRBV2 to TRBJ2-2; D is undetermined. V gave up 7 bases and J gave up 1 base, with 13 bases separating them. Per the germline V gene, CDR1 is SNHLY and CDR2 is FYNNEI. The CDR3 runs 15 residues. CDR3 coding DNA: TGTGCCAGCACAAAGGGCCTGGGGAACACCGGGGAGCTGTTTTTT. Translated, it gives CASTKGLGNTGELFF.

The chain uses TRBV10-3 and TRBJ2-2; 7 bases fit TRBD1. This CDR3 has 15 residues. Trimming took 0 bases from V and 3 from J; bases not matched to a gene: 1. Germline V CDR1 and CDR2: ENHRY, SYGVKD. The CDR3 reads CAISESQGHTGELFF. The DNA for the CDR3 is TGTGCCATCAGTGAGTCACAGGGGCACACCGGGGAGCTGTTTTTT.

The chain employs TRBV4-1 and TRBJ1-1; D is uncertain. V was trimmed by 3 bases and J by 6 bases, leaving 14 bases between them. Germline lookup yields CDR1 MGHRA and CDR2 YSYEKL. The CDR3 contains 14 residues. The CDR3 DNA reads TGCGCCAGCAGCCATACTACTACTACAGCTGAAGCTTTCTTT. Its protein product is CASSHTTTTAEAFF.

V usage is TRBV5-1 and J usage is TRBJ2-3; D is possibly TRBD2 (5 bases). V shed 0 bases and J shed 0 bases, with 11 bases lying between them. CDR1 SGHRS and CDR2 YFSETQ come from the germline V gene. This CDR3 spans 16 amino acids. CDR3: CASSLAPGISTDTQYF. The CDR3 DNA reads TGCGCCAGCAGCTTGGCCCCGGGAATAAGCACAGATACGCAGTATTTT.

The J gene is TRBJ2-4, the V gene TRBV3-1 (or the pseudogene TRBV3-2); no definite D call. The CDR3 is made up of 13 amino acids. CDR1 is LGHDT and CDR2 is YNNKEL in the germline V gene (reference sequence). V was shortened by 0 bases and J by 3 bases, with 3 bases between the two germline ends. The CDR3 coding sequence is TGTGCCAGCAGCCAAGAGGGCAAAAACATTCAGTACTTC. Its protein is CASSQEGKNIQYF.

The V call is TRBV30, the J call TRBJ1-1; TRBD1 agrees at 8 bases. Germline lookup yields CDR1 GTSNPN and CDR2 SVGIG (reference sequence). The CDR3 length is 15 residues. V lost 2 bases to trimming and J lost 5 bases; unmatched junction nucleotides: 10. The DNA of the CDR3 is TGTGCCTGGAGTCCTCGAGACAGGGGTTATACTGAAGCTTTCTTT. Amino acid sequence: CAWSPRDRGYTEAFF. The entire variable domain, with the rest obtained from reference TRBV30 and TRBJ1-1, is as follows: SQTIHQWPATLVQPVGSPLSLECTVEGTSNPNLYWYRQAAGRGLQLLFYSVGIGQISSEVPQNLSASRPQDRQFILSSKKLLLSDSGFYLCAWSPRDRGYTEAFFGQGTRLTVV.

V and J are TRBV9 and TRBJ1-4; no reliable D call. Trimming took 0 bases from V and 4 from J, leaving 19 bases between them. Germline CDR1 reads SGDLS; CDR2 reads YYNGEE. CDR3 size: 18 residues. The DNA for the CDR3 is TGTGCCAGCAGCGTAGGTTCCTCGCGGCTGACCTTTAATGAAAAACTGTTTTTT. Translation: CASSVGSSRLTFNEKLFF.

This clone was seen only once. The CDR3 loop reads CASSEFAGSSYNEQFF. The CDR3 DNA is TGCGCCAGCAGTGAGTTTGCGGGGAGCTCCTACAATGAGCAGTTCTTC. The rearrangement links TRBV10-1 to TRBJ2-1, with D possibly matching TRBD2 (6 bases). CDR1 WNHNN and CDR2 SYGVQD come from the germline V gene (reference sequence). The length of the CDR3 is 16 residues. The ends were cut back, 1 base at V and 0 bases at J, with 10 bases in the middle.

The CDR3: CASKQGQIEKLFF. DNA of the CDR3: TGTGCCAGCAAACAGGGACAAATCGAAAAACTGTTTTTT. V and J are TRBV6-5 and TRBJ1-4; D may be TRBD1 (6 bases). Germline V gene lookup returns CDR1 MNHEY and CDR2 SVGAGI. This CDR3 is 13 amino acids long. Deletions cut 7 bases from V and 8 bases from J, with 14 bases between.

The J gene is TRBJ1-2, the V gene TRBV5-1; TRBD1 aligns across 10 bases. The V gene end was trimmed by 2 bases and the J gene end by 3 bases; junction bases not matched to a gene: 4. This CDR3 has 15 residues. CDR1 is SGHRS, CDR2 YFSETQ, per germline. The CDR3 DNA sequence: TGCGCCAGCAGCTTCCTAGGGACAGGGGACTATGGCTACACCTTC. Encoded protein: CASSFLGTGDYGYTF.

DNA of the CDR3: TGTGCCAGCAGCAACGAACCGGGACAGGGAGGAAATGAGCAGTTCTTC. Translating it yields CASSNEPGQGGNEQFF. This rearrangement joins TRBV3-1 (or the pseudogene TRBV3-2) to TRBJ2-1; 9 positions agree with TRBD1. Germline V lookup: CDR1 LGHDT, CDR2 YNNKEL (reference sequence). After removal of 5 bases from V and 7 bases from J, the junction contained 12 bases not matched to a gene. This CDR3 is 16 amino acids long.

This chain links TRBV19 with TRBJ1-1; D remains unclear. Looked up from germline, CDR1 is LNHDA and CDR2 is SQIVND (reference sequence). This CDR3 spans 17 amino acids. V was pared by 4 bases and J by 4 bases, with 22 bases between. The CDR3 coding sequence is TGTGCCAGTAGTACACACCCATCATTGCAGGTAATCACTGAAGCTTTCTTT. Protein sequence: CASSTHPSLQVITEAFF.

CDR3 sequence: CPDRAYANEKLFF. The CDR3 DNA sequence: TGTCCCGACAGGGCTTACGCGAATGAAAAACTGTTTTTT. This chain joins TRBV2 and TRBJ1-4; TRBD1 agrees at 7 bases. The CDR3 has 13 residues. The germline V gene encodes CDR1 SNHLY and CDR2 FYNNEI.

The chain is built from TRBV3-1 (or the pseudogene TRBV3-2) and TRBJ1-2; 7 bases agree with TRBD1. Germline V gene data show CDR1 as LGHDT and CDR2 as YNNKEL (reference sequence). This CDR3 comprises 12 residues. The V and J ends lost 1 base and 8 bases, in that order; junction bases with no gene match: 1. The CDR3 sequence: CASSQAGGGYTF. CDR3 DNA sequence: TGTGCCAGCAGCCAAGCAGGGGGAGGCTACACCTTC.

The CDR3 DNA reads TGTGCCAGCAGCGGGGGGGCCAGCAATGAGCAGTTCTTC. Translated: CASSGGASNEQFF. The gene calls are TRBV7-6 and TRBJ2-1; tentatively, D is TRBD2 (7 bases). This CDR3 region has 13 residues. CDR1 SGHVS and CDR2 FNYEAQ come from the germline V gene. V was trimmed by 5 bases and J by 6 bases, leaving 11 bases between them.

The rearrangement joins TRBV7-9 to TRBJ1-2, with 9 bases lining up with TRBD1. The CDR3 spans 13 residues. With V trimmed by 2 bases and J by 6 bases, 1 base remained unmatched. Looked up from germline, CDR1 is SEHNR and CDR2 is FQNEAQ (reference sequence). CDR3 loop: CASSLRTGDGYTF. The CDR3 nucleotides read TGTGCCAGCAGCTTACGGACAGGGGATGGCTACACCTTC.

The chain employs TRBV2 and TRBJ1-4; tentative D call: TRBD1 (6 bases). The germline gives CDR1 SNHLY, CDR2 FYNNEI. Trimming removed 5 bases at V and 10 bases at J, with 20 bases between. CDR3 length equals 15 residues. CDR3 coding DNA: TGTGCCAGCAGTAAAACCAGGGGTTCTGAGGGAAAACTGTTTTTT. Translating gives CASSKTRGSEGKLFF.